Given below is one TCR beta chain in context. This specimen comes from a study of blood T cell repertoires in COVID-19. The overall study: The United States, Italy and Spain provided the acute and convalescent COVID-19 samples. T cells, B-cell-depleted T cells, or PBMCs supplied cDNA or gDNA.

In the authors' methods: Counts of nucleated cells, estimated from reference gene primer amplification, were obtained. Generated by immunoSEQ multiplex PCR, the TCRdb table keeps only in-frame clones and is missing some. V and J calls and clone size come straight from that table; D and trimming were deduced from the DNA. The repertoire holds around 140,000 clones, over 60% seen once, with approximately 4.5% in the top ten. The germline V gene encodes CDR1 KGHSH and CDR2 LQKENI. With 1 base removed from V and 2 bases from J, the gap between germline ends came to 5 bases. This CDR3 spans 14 amino acids.

J is TRBJ1-4 and V is TRBV18; no firm D call. This sequence originates from a woman older than 75 with active or convalescent COVID-19. The sequenced sample consisted of peripheral blood. The DNA of the CDR3 is TGTGCCAGCTCACCACAACAGACTAATGAAAAACTGTTTTTT. Its translation: CASSPQQTNEKLFF.